The clone carrying this TCR beta chain was counted ten times or more. Data came from immunoSEQ multiplex PCR; TCRdb stores just in-frame clones and leaves some out. The sample has around 250,000 clones, less than 90% seen once. This sample was taken from a study of blood T cell repertoires in COVID-19. At the level of the study: Sources were T cells, B-cell-depleted T cells, or PBMCs; the material itself was cDNA or gDNA.

The germline V and J ends were trimmed by 5 bases and 7 bases, with 12 bases remaining between them. From germline, CDR1 is MNHEY and CDR2 SMNVEV (reference sequence). The length of the CDR3 is 12 residues. The rearrangement joins TRBV27 to TRBJ2-7; the D gene is possibly TRBD2 (5 bases). This receptor was taken from a man aged 60-69 years with acute or convalescent COVID-19. The sequenced sample was peripheral blood. The CDR3 region has the DNA TGTGCCAGCAGTCCCCGGACTCAGGAGCAGTACTTC. Translating it yields CASSPRTQEQYF.